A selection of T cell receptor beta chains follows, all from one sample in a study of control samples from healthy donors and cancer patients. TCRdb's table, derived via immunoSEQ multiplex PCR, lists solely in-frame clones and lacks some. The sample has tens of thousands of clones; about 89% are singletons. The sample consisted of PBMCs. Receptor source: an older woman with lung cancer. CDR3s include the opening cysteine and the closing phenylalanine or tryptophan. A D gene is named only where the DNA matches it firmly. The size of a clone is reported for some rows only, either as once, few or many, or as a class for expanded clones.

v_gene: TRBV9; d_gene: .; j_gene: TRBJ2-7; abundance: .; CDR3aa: CASSPHGTGSYEQYF; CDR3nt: TGTGCCAGCAGCCCACATGGGACTGGGTCCTACGAGCAGTACTTC
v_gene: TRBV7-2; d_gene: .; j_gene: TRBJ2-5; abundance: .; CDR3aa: CASSPDSNQETQYF; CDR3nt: TGTGCCAGCAGCCCGGACTCAAACCAAGAGACCCAGTACTTC
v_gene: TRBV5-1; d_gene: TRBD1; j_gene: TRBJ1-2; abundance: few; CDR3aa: CASSFDRVQDGYTF; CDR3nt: TGCGCCAGCAGCTTCGACAGGGTCCAAGATGGCTACACCTTC
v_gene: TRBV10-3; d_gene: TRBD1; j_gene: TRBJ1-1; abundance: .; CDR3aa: CAISATGSTEAFF; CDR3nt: TGTGCCATCAGCGCGACAGGGAGCACTGAAGCTTTCTTT
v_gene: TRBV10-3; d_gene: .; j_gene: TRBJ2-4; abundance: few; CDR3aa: CAISEYEGLGNIQYF; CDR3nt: TGTGCCATCAGTGAGTACGAGGGCCTCGGAAACATTCAGTACTTC
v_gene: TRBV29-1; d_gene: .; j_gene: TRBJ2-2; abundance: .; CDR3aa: CSVPTEGTGELFF; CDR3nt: TGCAGCGTGCCGACGGAGGGGACCGGGGAGCTGTTTTTT
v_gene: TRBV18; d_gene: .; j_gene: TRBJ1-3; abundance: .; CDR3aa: CASSPPDANSGNTIYF; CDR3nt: TGTGCCAGCTCACCACCGGACGCGAACTCTGGAAACACCATATATTTT
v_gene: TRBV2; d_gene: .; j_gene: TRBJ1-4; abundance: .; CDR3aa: CASSEDSGGKLFF; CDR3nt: TGTGCCAGCAGTGAGGACAGTGGAGGGAAACTGTTTTTT
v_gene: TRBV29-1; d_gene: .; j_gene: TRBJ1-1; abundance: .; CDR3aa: CSVEDPAGGTEAFF; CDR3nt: TGCAGCGTTGAAGATCCGGCGGGCGGGACTGAAGCTTTCTTT
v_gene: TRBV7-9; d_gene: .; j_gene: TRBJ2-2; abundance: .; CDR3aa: CATSGAGPPTGELFF; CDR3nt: TGTGCCACCTCCGGGGCGGGGCCCCCCACCGGGGAGCTGTTTTTT
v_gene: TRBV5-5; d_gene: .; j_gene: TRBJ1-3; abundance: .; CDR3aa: CASSLASRILTGNTIYF; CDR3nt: TGTGCCAGCAGCTTGGCGTCAAGGATCTTAACCGGAAACACCATATATTTT
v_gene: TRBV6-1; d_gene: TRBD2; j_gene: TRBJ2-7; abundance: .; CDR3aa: CASSDIQRGYEQYF; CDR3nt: TGTGCCAGCAGTGACATCCAGCGGGGCTACGAGCAGTACTTC
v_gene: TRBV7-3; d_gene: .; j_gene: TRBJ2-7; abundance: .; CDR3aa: CASSLTGPNNEQYF; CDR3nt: TGTGCCAGCAGCTTGACTGGCCCGAACAACGAGCAGTACTTC
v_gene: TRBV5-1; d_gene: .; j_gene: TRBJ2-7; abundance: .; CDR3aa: CASSLEGTVYEQYF; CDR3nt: TGCGCCAGCAGCTTGGAGGGGACCGTCTACGAGCAGTACTTC
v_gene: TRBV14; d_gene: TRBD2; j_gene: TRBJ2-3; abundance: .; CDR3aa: CASSPIAGVSTDTQYF; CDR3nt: TGTGCCAGCAGCCCTATAGCGGGAGTGAGCACAGATACGCAGTATTTT
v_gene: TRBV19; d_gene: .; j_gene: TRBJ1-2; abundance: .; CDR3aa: CASSINRRTEINYGYTF; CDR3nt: TGTGCCAGTAGTATTAACAGAAGGACAGAGATTAACTATGGCTACACCTTC
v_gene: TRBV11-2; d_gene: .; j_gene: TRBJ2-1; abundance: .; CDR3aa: CASSLDGNEQFF; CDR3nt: TGTGCCAGCAGCTTAGATGGGAATGAGCAGTTCTTC
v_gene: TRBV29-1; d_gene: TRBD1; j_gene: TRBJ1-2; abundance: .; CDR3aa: CSVGTGYGYTF; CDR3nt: TGCAGCGTTGGGACAGGGTATGGCTACACCTTC
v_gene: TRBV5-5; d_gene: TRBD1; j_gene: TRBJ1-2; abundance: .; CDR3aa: CASSSGGDYGYTF; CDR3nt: TGTGCCAGCAGCTCAGGGGGCGACTATGGCTACACCTTC
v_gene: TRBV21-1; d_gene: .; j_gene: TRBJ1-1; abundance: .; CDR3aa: CASSKVSPRVATEAFF; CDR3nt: TGTGCCAGCAGCAAAGTCTCCCCCAGGGTTGCCACTGAAGCTTTCTTT
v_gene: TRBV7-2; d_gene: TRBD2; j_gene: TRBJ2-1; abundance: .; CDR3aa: CASSSSSGSWYEQFF; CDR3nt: TGTGCCAGCAGCTCGTCTAGCGGGAGTTGGTATGAGCAGTTCTTC
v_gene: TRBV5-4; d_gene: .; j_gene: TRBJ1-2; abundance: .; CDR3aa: CASRGDRELNYGYTF; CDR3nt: TGTGCCAGCAGGGGCGACAGAGAGTTAAACTATGGCTACACCTTC
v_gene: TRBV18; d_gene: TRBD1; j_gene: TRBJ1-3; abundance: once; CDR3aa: CASAQGASGNTIYF; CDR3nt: TGTGCCAGCGCCCAGGGGGCCAGTGGAAACACCATATATTTT
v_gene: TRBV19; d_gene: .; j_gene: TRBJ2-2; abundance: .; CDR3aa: CASKRGAMNTGELFF; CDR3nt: TGTGCCAGTAAGCGAGGGGCCATGAACACCGGGGAGCTGTTTTTT
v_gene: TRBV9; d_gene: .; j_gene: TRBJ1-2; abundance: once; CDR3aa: CASSVETNLGYTF; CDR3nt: TGTGCCAGCAGCGTCGAAACCAACCTAGGCTACACCTTC
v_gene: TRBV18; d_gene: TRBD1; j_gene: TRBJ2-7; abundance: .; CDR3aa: CASSRTGVTYEQYF; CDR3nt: TGTGCCAGCTCACGGACAGGGGTGACCTACGAGCAGTACTTC
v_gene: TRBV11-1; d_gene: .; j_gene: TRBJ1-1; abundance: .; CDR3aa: CASSLAFTYPTEAFF; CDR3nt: TGTGCCAGCAGCTTAGCGTTCACGTACCCGACTGAAGCTTTCTTT
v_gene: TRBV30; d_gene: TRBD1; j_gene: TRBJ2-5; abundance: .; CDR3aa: CAWNRDSQETQYF; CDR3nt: TGTGCCTGGAATCGGGACAGCCAAGAGACCCAGTACTTC
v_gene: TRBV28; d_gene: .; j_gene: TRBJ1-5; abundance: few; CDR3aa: CASSNNVGGGQPQHF; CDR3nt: TGTGCCAGCAGCAACAACGTGGGGGGGGGCCAGCCCCAGCATTTT
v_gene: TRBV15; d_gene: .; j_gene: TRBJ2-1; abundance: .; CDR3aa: CATRGWGLNEQFF; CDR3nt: TGTGCCACTCGCGGGTGGGGATTGAATGAGCAGTTCTTC
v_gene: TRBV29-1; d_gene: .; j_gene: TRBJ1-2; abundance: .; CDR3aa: CSVEEHPMSYTF; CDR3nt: TGCAGCGTTGAGGAACATCCCATGAGCTACACCTTC
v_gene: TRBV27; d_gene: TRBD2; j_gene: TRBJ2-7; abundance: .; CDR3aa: CASKRGGSSYEQYF; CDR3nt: TGTGCCAGCAAAAGGGGCGGGAGCTCCTACGAGCAGTACTTC
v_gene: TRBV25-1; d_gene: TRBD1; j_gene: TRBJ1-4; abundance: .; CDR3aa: CASSGPGTATNEKLFF; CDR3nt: TGTGCCAGCAGTGGACCCGGGACAGCAACTAATGAAAAACTGTTTTTT
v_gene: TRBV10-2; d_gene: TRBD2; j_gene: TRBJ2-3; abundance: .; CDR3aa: CASRQLAATDTQYF; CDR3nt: TGCGCCAGCAGGCAACTAGCGGCCACAGATACGCAGTATTTT
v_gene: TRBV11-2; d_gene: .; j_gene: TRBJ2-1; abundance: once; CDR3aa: CASSVGGGAKNEQFF; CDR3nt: TGTGCCAGCAGCGTCGGAGGGGGCGCAAAGAATGAGCAGTTCTTC
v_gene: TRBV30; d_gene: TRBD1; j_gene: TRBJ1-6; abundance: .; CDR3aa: CAWSKGAAGNSPLHF; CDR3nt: TGTGCCTGGAGTAAGGGGGCCGCGGGTAATTCACCCCTCCACTTT
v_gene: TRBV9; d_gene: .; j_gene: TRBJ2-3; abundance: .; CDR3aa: CASSLKGGLRRGLQSASTDTQYF; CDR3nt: TGTGCCAGCAGCCTCAAGGGGGGGCTACGGAGGGGATTACAAAGCGCAAGCACAGATACGCAGTATTTT
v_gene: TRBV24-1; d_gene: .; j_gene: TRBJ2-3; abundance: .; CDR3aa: CATSDLWGTQYF; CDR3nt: TGTGCCACCAGTGATTTGTGGGGTACGCAGTATTTT
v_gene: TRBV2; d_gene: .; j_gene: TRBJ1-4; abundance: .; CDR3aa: CASSDEGGEKLFF; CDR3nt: TGTGCCAGCAGTGACGAGGGAGGCGAAAAACTGTTTTTT
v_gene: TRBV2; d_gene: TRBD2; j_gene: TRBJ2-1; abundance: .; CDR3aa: CASRRAGGLLYNEQFF; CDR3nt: TGTGCCAGCAGGAGGGCGGGAGGGCTACTCTACAATGAGCAGTTCTTC
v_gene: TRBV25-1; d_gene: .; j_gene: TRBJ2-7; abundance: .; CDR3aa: CASSDEKAYEQYF; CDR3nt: TGTGCCAGCAGTGATGAAAAGGCCTACGAGCAGTACTTC
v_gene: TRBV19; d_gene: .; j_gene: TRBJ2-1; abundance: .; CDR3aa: CASSRGVGREAYNEQFF; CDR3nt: TGTGCCAGTAGTAGAGGGGTGGGGCGGGAAGCCTACAATGAGCAGTTCTTC
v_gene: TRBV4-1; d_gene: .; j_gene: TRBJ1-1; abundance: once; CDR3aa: CASSQGSTAEAFF; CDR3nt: TGCGCCAGCAGCCAAGGGAGTACAGCTGAAGCTTTCTTT
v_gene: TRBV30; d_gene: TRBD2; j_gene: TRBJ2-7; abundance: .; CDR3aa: CAWTGLAGVQQQYF; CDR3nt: TGTGCCTGGACTGGACTAGCGGGAGTTCAGCAGCAGTACTTC
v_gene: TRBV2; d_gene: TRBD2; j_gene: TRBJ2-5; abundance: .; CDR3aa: CASSEQAGGAPETQYF; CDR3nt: TGTGCCAGCAGTGAACAAGCGGGAGGTGCGCCAGAGACCCAGTACTTC
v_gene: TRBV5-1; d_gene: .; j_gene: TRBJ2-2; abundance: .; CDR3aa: CASSLEANTGELFF; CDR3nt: TGCGCCAGTAGCTTGGAAGCCAACACCGGGGAGCTGTTTTTT
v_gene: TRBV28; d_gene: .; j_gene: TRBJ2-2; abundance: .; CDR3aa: CASSFGQPNTGELFF; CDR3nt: TGTGCCAGCAGTTTCGGGCAACCGAACACCGGGGAGCTGTTTTTT
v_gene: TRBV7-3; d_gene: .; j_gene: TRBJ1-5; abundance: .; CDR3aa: CASSHSLIRGNQPQHF; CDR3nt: TGTGCCAGCAGCCATAGTTTGATCCGCGGAAATCAGCCCCAGCATTTT
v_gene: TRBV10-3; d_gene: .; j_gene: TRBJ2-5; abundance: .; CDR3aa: CAIGPTGFGTWETQYF; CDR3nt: TGTGCCATCGGTCCTACAGGGTTCGGTACCTGGGAGACCCAGTACTTC
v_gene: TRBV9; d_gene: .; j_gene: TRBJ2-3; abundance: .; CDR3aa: CASSVDPLEDTQYF; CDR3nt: TGTGCCAGCAGCGTAGATCCGCTCGAAGATACGCAGTATTTT
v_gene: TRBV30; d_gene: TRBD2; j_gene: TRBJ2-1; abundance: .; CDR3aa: CAWSGRLGLAGGNNEQFF; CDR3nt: TGTGCCTGGAGCGGTCGACTGGGGCTAGCGGGAGGGAACAATGAGCAGTTCTTC
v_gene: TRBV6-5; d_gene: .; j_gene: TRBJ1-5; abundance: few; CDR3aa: CASGGSGSDNQPQHF; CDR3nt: TGTGCCAGCGGGGGGTCGGGGTCCGACAATCAGCCCCAGCATTTT
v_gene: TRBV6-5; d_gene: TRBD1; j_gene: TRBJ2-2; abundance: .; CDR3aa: CASRRGTGSTGELFF; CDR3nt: TGTGCCAGCCGACGGGGGACAGGGTCCACCGGGGAGCTGTTTTTT